One and the same sample provided the 3 T cell receptor beta chains below, sequenced in a study of T cell responses to AZD1222 COVID-19 vaccine. Sequencing used immunoSEQ multiplex PCR; TCRdb keeps in-frame clones, though not all of them. The sample lists fewer than 150,000 clones; 92% were seen once. The source was peripheral blood, collected 28 days after the second AZD1222 dose. The receptors derive from an adult who received the AZD1222 COVID-19 vaccine.

The V call is TRBV2, the J call TRBJ2-5, with D perhaps matching TRBD1 or TRBD2 (6 bases each). V was clipped by 6 bases and J by 7 bases, with 15 bases between them. Germline V gives CDR1 SNHLY, CDR2 FYNNEI. The CDR3 is 13 amino acids. The CDR3 sequence: CASSVNREVTQYF. The CDR3 DNA reads as TGTGCCAGCAGCGTTAACAGGGAGGTGACCCAGTACTTC.

The rearrangement links TRBV27 to TRBJ2-7, with TRBD1 matching over 7 bases. The germline V gene has CDR1 MNHEY and CDR2 SMNVEV (reference sequence). The length of the CDR3 is 15 residues. The V and J ends lost 6 bases and 4 bases, in that order; junction bases with no gene match: 12. For the CDR3, the DNA is TGTGCCAGCAGGACAGGACAGGAGAGAGTTTACGAGCAGTACTTC. Protein sequence: CASRTGQERVYEQYF.

This chain links TRBV18 with TRBJ1-2; TRBD1 is a possible D gene (5 bases). The V and J ends lost 6 bases and 1 base respectively, with 15 bases between them. CDR1 KGHSH and CDR2 LQKENI come from the germline V gene. The CDR3 is 15 residues long. The CDR3 nucleotides read TGTGCCAGCTCTCTATCGACAGTCAGTAACTATGGCTACACCTTC. Translation: CASSLSTVSNYGYTF.